Each of the 10 T cell receptor beta chains below was sequenced from the same sample in a study of T cells in Graves' hyperthyroidism and ophthalmopathy. RNA transcripts gave rise to amplified TCR beta CDR3 regions. An initial round of RT-PCR targeting the TCR CDR3 relied on the HTBI primer set. A single record per CDR3 protein comes from TCRdb applying MiXCR to the multiplex PCR reads. The table records about half a million distinct CDR3 sequences, around a fifth of them present only once. The material sequenced was blood. These receptors were obtained from a woman aged 70-85 years with Graves' ophthalmopathy.

J is TRBJ1-2 and V is TRBV3-1; D is unclear. CDR1 and CDR2 from the germline V gene are LGHDT and YNNKEL (reference sequence). Trimming shortened V by 4 bases and J by 7 bases, and 13 bases separated the two germline ends. This CDR3 has 13 amino acids. The CDR3 sequence is CASSRVRSAGYTF. In DNA, the CDR3 is TGTGCCAGCAGCCGCGTAAGGAGTGCTGGCTACACCTTC.

This clonotype was observed a handful of times. The chain joins TRBV5-1 to TRBJ1-2; TRBD1 aligns across 11 bases. The CDR3 totals 17 residues. V was pared by 6 bases and J by 4 bases, with 14 bases of the junction left unmatched. Germline V gene data show CDR1 as SGHRS and CDR2 as YFSETQ. CDR3: CASTLQPTGTGGYGYTF. CDR3 bases: TGCGCCAGCACCCTACAACCAACCGGGACAGGGGGCTATGGCTACACCTTC.

This clonotype was counted ten times or more. The rearrangement joins TRBV7-8 to TRBJ2-1; D is unresolved. The germline gives CDR1 SGHVS, CDR2 FQNEAQ. V was cut by 8 bases and J by 0 bases, with 8 bases left in between. This CDR3 has 13 residues. The CDR3 is CASRSSSYNEQFF. Written as DNA, the CDR3 is TGTGCCAGCCGCTCGAGCTCCTACAATGAGCAGTTCTTC. The whole variable domain, remainder taken from reference TRBV7-8 and TRBJ2-1, is GAGVSQSPRYKVAKRGQDVALRCDPISGHVSLFWYQQALGQGPEFLTYFQNEAQLDKSGLPSDRFFAERPEGSVSTLKIQRTQQEDSAVYLCASRSSSYNEQFFGPGTRLTVL.

This sequence joins TRBV5-1 and TRBJ1-4, with D perhaps TRBD1 (6 bases). This CDR3 has 16 amino acids. The V gene's germline CDR1 is SGHRS and CDR2 YFSETQ. The V end was cut by 0 bases, the J end by 7 bases, with 16 bases between. DNA for the CDR3: TGCGCCAGCAGCTTGGCCGGGGGCAGGGGAGGTGAAAAACTGTTTTTT. Its translation: CASSLAGGRGGEKLFF.

Concerning this clonotype itself: Since a much larger clone is just one base distant, this may be a read error. The genes are TRBV6-5 and TRBJ1-2; D is unresolved. The CDR3 extends over 13 amino acids. CDR1 and CDR2 from the germline V gene are MNHEY and SVGAGI. CDR3: CVSSYHPSLGYTF. For the CDR3, the DNA is TGTGTCAGCAGTTACCATCCCTCCCTGGGCTACACCTTC.

This clonotype was found a few times. The genes are TRBV6-2 or TRBV6-3 and TRBJ2-7, with 13 bases matching TRBD2. The CDR3 has 16 amino acids. V trimming: 5 bases; J trimming: 7 bases; junction bases outside the gene matches: 11. CDR1 is MNHEY and CDR2 is SVGEGT in the germline V gene. The CDR3 sequence is CASSPGLAGNHLEQYF. CDR3 in DNA: TGTGCCAGCAGTCCGGGACTAGCGGGAAATCATTTGGAGCAGTACTTC.

This clonotype was seen a handful of times. V gene TRBV6-1 combines with J gene TRBJ2-3, with 7 bases fitting TRBD1. The CDR3 runs to 14 residues. From germline, CDR1 is MNHNS and CDR2 SASEGT. Trimming cost V 7 bases and J 6 bases; bases outside gene matches: 10. The chain's CDR3 is CASTPGGTADTQYF. The CDR3 DNA follows: TGTGCCAGCACCCCAGGGGGTACAGCTGATACGCAGTATTTT.

V usage is TRBV7-9 and J usage is TRBJ1-1; D might be TRBD1 (6 bases). V was shortened by 6 bases and J by 5 bases, with 16 bases between the two germline ends. CDR3 length: 14 amino acids. Germline assignment: CDR1 SEHNR and CDR2 FQNEAQ (reference sequence). The DNA for the CDR3 is TGTGCCAGCAGATCCCTCAGAGGGGGGACTGAAGCTTTCTTT. Translated, it gives CASRSLRGGTEAFF.

The V and J genes are TRBV5-1 and TRBJ2-7; TRBD1 matches 7 bases. CDR1 SGHRS and CDR2 YFSETQ come from the germline V gene. The CDR3 has 12 residues. V shed 8 bases, J shed 4 bases, and the junction held 6 bases outside the gene matches. This CDR3 is CASGTEPYEQYF. DNA for the CDR3: TGCGCCAGTGGGACAGAGCCTTACGAGCAGTACTTC.

The chain couples TRBV20-1 to TRBJ2-1; D gene ambiguous. There are 10 residues in the CDR3. Germline CDR1 DFQATT, CDR2 SNEGSKA (reference sequence). The V end was cut by 3 bases, the J end by 13 bases, with 10 bases between. CDR3 sequence (DNA): TGCAGTGCTAGGCGGACGGAACAGTTCTTC. This codes for CSARRTEQFF.